The 2 T cell receptor beta chains given below trace back to one sample, sequenced in a study of T-cell memory formation after mild COVID-19. Using its own MiXCR run on the 5' RACE reads, TCRdb lists one record per CDR3 protein. This table has roughly 140,000 distinct CDR3 sequences, more than 13% appearing once. Sequences were obtained from PBMCs or a T cell subset sorted from them (not recorded which). The source is an adult woman who had mild COVID-19 (a few samples of this study predate the infection). Cell type and time point are not known.

The chain carries TRBV5-5 and TRBJ1-6; tentative D call: TRBD1 (5 bases). V shed 0 bases and J shed 7 bases, with 11 bases lying between them. The CDR3 is 15 amino acids. Germline V gene lookup returns CDR1 SGHKS and CDR2 YYEKEE (reference sequence). This chain's CDR3 is CASSLARVWNSPLHF. The CDR3 coding sequence is TGTGCCAGCAGCTTGGCCAGGGTCTGGAATTCACCCCTCCACTTT.

This clonotype was picked up a small number of times. This rearrangement joins TRBV7-9 to TRBJ2-1; TRBD2 aligns across 10 bases. With 1 base clipped from V and 4 bases from J, the junction kept 7 bases outside the gene matches. CDR3 length: 17 amino acids. The germline CDR1 and CDR2 sequences are SEHNR and FQNEAQ (reference sequence). The CDR3 nucleotides are TGTGCCAGCAGCTTAGAGGAGCCAGCGGGAGGGTACAATGAGCAGTTCTTC. Encoded protein: CASSLEEPAGGYNEQFF.